The 3 T cell receptor beta chains below come from one sample, sequenced in a study of sequential checkpoint blockade in melanoma. Treatment specified: randomized to nivolumab then ipilimumab (arm A) or the reverse (arm B). Generated by immunoSEQ multiplex PCR, the TCRdb table keeps only in-frame clones and is missing some. The table has about 17,000 clones, around 63% seen once. This material consisted of CD8+ T cells sorted from blood (inferred from file names), taken from a patient given nivolumab and ipilimumab in sequence. Source of these receptors: a human donor with melanoma.

The chain joins TRBV7-3 to TRBJ2-7; tentatively, D is TRBD1 (5 bases). Germline V CDR1 and CDR2: SGHTA, FQGTGA. The CDR3 length is 13 residues. Trimming removed 3 bases from V and 3 bases from J, with 9 bases in between. This CDR3 reads CASSFGQGYEQYF. The CDR3 coding sequence is TGTGCCAGCAGCTTTGGTCAGGGCTACGAGCAGTACTTC.

The chain combines TRBV4-1 with TRBJ1-3; no clear D gene. Germline V gives CDR1 MGHRA, CDR2 YSYEKL. V gave up 4 bases and J gave up 0 bases, with 13 bases separating them. This CDR3 is 16 amino acids long. The CDR3 spells CASSRHPGSSGNTIYF. As DNA, the CDR3 is TGCGCCAGCAGCCGACACCCAGGATCCTCTGGAAACACCATATATTTT.

The chain is built from TRBV6-5 and TRBJ1-2; D is ambiguous. The CDR3 consists of 14 residues. Germline CDR1 MNHEY, CDR2 SVGAGI. The ends were cut back, 0 bases at V and 1 base at J, with 6 bases in the middle. In nucleotides, the CDR3 is TGTGCCAGCAGTTACTCGGGCAGTAACTATGGCTACACCTTC. Amino acid sequence: CASSYSGSNYGYTF.